Presented here are 9 T cell receptor beta chains from one specimen sequenced in a study of blood T cells in healthy people across ages. A second PCR of roughly 7 to 11 cycles used a sample-barcoded 5' primer and a J-beta primer mix. Using its own MiXCR run on the 5' RACE reads, TCRdb lists one record per CDR3 protein. This table holds 650,000 to 700,000 distinct CDR3 sequences, approximately 29% found once. Sequencing used blood. The receptors originated from an elderly woman in good health.

The sample holds many counts of this clonotype. CDR3 sequence: CASSLSWREGETQYF. The CDR3 nucleotides are TGTGCCAGCAGTTTAAGCTGGCGGGAGGGAGAGACCCAGTACTTC. The chain employs TRBV27 and TRBJ2-5; 9 positions match TRBD2. This CDR3 has 15 amino acids. Germline assignment: CDR1 MNHEY and CDR2 SMNVEV (reference sequence). Trimming removed 2 bases from V and 4 bases from J; junction bases left unmatched: 5.

In its sample, this clonotype was seen many times. V and J are TRBV6-2 or TRBV6-3 and TRBJ1-1; D unclear. Trimming stripped 1 base from V and 2 bases from J, with 5 bases between. Per the germline V gene, CDR1 is MNHEY and CDR2 is SVGEGT. This CDR3 spans 13 amino acids. The CDR3: CASSYWANTEAFF. CDR3 DNA sequence: TGTGCCAGCAGTTACTGGGCTAACACTGAAGCTTTCTTT.

There are many counts of this clonotype. The CDR3 nucleotides read TGTGCCAGCAGCCATACACAGCTAGCCAAAAACATTCAGTACTTC. This translates into CASSHTQLAKNIQYF. This chain connects TRBV3-1 to TRBJ2-4, with D unresolved. Germline CDR1 and CDR2: LGHDT and YNNKEL (reference sequence). The V and J ends lost 3 bases and 0 bases respectively, with 9 bases between them. This CDR3 spans 15 amino acids.

This chain connects TRBV2 to TRBJ1-1; 7 bases map to TRBD1. The V segment lost 2 bases and the J segment 4 bases; nucleotides outside the gene matches: 4. CDR1 and CDR2 (germline): SNHLY, FYNNEI. The CDR3 is 14 amino acids. CDR3 loop: CASSERGGSTEAFF. CDR3 coding DNA: TGTGCCAGCAGTGAAAGAGGGGGCTCCACTGAAGCTTTCTTT.

This clonotype was observed a few times. CDR3: CASMEGANTGELFF. CDR3 nucleotides: TGTGCCAGCATGGAAGGGGCGAACACCGGGGAGCTGTTTTTT. This chain uses TRBV7-9 with TRBJ2-2; tentatively, D is TRBD1 (5 bases). V dropped 7 bases and J dropped 0 bases, with 9 bases sitting between them. The germline V gene has CDR1 SEHNR and CDR2 FQNEAQ (reference sequence). The CDR3 sequence is 14 residues long.

This clonotype was counted many times. The chain combines TRBV20-1 with TRBJ2-3; D possibly corresponds to TRBD1 (6 bases). Trimming removed 3 bases from V and 2 bases from J, with 15 bases in between. The length of the CDR3 is 15 residues. The germline V gene has CDR1 DFQATT and CDR2 SNEGSKA (reference sequence). CDR3: CSASGGRGFTDTQYF. CDR3 nucleotide sequence: TGCAGTGCTAGTGGGGGCAGGGGATTCACAGATACGCAGTATTTT.

This clonotype was counted between two and nine times. The V gene is TRBV30, the J gene TRBJ1-1; 9 bases are a match to TRBD1. This CDR3 spans 12 amino acids. The V gene end was trimmed by 8 bases and the J gene end by 4 bases; junction bases not matched to a gene: 5. Germline V gene data show CDR1 as GTSNPN and CDR2 as SVGIG (reference sequence). The CDR3 DNA is TGTGCCAAGGGGACAGGGAGCACTGAAGCTTTCTTT. It specifies CAKGTGSTEAFF.

The sample holds a few counts of this clonotype. The chain carries TRBV7-9 and TRBJ1-2; the D gene is possibly TRBD1 (5 bases). This CDR3 comprises 13 residues. The germline V gene has CDR1 SEHNR and CDR2 FQNEAQ (reference sequence). Trimming stripped 5 bases from V and 4 bases from J, with 11 bases between. The CDR3 region is CASSPGLSYGYTF. DNA for the CDR3: TGTGCCAGCAGCCCAGGGTTGAGCTATGGCTACACCTTC.

This clonotype was observed a handful of times. A read error may explain this, as a much larger clone is one base away. The J gene is TRBJ2-1, the V gene TRBV5-1, with 8 bases that match TRBD1. The V and J ends lost 4 bases and 6 bases, in that order; junction bases with no gene match: 12. Per the germline V gene, CDR1 is SGHRS and CDR2 is YFSETQ. This CDR3 contains 16 residues. The DNA for the CDR3 is TGCGCCAGCAGCGCAGGGGACAGGATCGGAGGCAATGAGCAGTTCTTC. Its translation: CASSAGDRIGGNEQFF.